The next 32 T cell receptor beta chains were all read from a single sample in a study of blood T cell repertoires in COVID-19. Profiling relied on immunoSEQ multiplex PCR, and the TCRdb table lists in-frame clones only, not all of them. The table includes roughly 68,000 clones, 70% to 90% detected once. The sample was PBMCs or T cells enriched from blood (not recorded which). The source is a woman aged 40 to 50 who had recovered from COVID-19.

This chain links TRBV24-1 with TRBJ2-1; the D gene is possibly TRBD2 (5 bases). The germline V and J ends were trimmed by 3 bases and 4 bases, with 15 bases remaining between them. The CDR3 contains 16 residues. Germline-derived CDR1 and CDR2 are KGHDR and SFDVKD. The CDR3 sequence: CATSDPTRGGYNEQFF. The CDR3 coding sequence is TGTGCCACCAGTGATCCCACCCGCGGAGGATACAATGAGCAGTTCTTC.

The chain is built from TRBV7-2 and TRBJ2-7; 11 positions match TRBD1. The CDR3 length is 14 residues. The germline V gene has CDR1 SGHTA and CDR2 FQGNSA. The trim removed 0 bases at V and 7 bases at J, leaving 2 bases unmatched. The CDR3 here is CASSLAGTGGEQYF. CDR3 DNA: TGTGCCAGCAGCTTAGCCGGGACAGGGGGTGAGCAGTACTTC.

The V and J genes are TRBV3-1 (or the pseudogene TRBV3-2) and TRBJ1-3, with a possible D match to TRBD1 (5 bases). Trimming removed 4 bases from V and 0 bases from J, with 10 bases in between. This CDR3 is 15 amino acids long. In germline, CDR1 is LGHDT, CDR2 YNNKEL (reference sequence). Here the CDR3 reads CASSPTGDSGNTIYF. CDR3 in DNA: TGTGCCAGCAGCCCAACAGGTGACTCTGGAAACACCATATATTTT.

This clone was observed once. This rearrangement joins TRBV19 to TRBJ1-5, with 8 bases that match TRBD1. CDR1 and CDR2 (germline): LNHDA, SQIVND (reference sequence). This CDR3 has 15 residues. J lost 6 bases, V lost 6 bases, and 10 bases had no gene match. In DNA, the CDR3 is TGTGCCAGTAGACGAACAGGGGGACGACTTCAGCCCCAGCATTTT. Its translation is CASRRTGGRLQPQHF.

CDR3 residues: CASSSFWGDTEAFF. CDR3 bases: TGTGCCAGCAGCTCCTTCTGGGGGGACACTGAAGCTTTCTTT. The chain couples TRBV11-2 to TRBJ1-1; maybe TRBD1 (5 bases). Deletions cut 4 bases from V and 3 bases from J, with 12 bases between. This CDR3 comprises 14 residues. Looked up from germline, CDR1 is SGHAT and CDR2 is FQNNGV.

The V call is TRBV19, the J call TRBJ1-1, with 9 bases matching TRBD1. Germline CDR1 and CDR2: LNHDA and SQIVND (reference sequence). The CDR3 spans 16 residues. Losses at the gene ends were 3 bases for V and 3 bases for J; bases not matched to a gene: 8. The DNA of the CDR3 is TGTGCCAGTAGTATTCCCACAGGGGGCCTGGACACTGAAGCTTTCTTT. It yields the protein CASSIPTGGLDTEAFF. Full variable domain (missing parts from reference TRBV19 and TRBJ1-1): DGGITQSPKYLFRKEGQNVTLSCEQNLNHDAMYWYRQDPGQGLRLIYYSQIVNDFQKGDIAEGYSVSREKKESFPLTVTSAQKNPTAFYLCASSIPTGGLDTEAFFGQGTRLTVV.

The DNA of the CDR3 is TGTGCCAGCAGCCAGCAGGGTGGGAATACAGATACGCAGTATTTT. Translating it yields CASSQQGGNTDTQYF. This chain uses TRBV14 with TRBJ2-3; perhaps TRBD1 as D (5 bases). The V end lost 3 bases, the J end lost 3 bases, and 13 bases lay between the germline ends. CDR3 size: 15 residues. CDR1 and CDR2 (germline): SGHDN, FVKESK.

The V and J genes are TRBV5-1 and TRBJ2-3, with 8 bases lining up with TRBD1. The V segment lost 4 bases and the J segment 1 base; nucleotides outside the gene matches: 5. The V gene's germline CDR1 is SGHRS and CDR2 YFSETQ. This CDR3 region has 15 residues. The CDR3: CASSLSTGGTDTQYF. The CDR3 DNA is TGCGCCAGCAGCCTGTCGACAGGGGGCACAGATACGCAGTATTTT.

V and J are TRBV5-5 and TRBJ2-3; TRBD1 aligns across 7 bases. V trimming: 4 bases; J trimming: 6 bases; junction bases outside the gene matches: 8. The V gene's germline CDR1 is SGHKS and CDR2 YYEKEE (reference sequence). The CDR3 runs to 14 residues. The CDR3 DNA is TGTGCCAGCAGCCTCCGACAGGGTTTGGATACGCAGTATTTT. It translates to CASSLRQGLDTQYF.

The J gene is TRBJ2-7, the V gene TRBV24-1, with TRBD1 identical over 9 bases. The CDR3 totals 15 residues. The J segment lost 2 bases and the V segment lost 3 bases, leaving 4 bases of the junction unmatched. The germline gives CDR1 KGHDR, CDR2 SFDVKD. The CDR3 DNA is TGTGCCACCAGTGATACGGGACAGGGAACCTACGAGCAGTACTTC. Translating gives CATSDTGQGTYEQYF.

V gene TRBV3-1 (or the pseudogene TRBV3-2) combines with J gene TRBJ2-7; 7 positions match TRBD2. The CDR3 extends over 13 amino acids. Unmatched junction bases numbered 3, after V lost 4 bases and J lost 3 bases. CDR1 and CDR2 from the germline V gene are LGHDT and YNNKEL (reference sequence). CDR3 region: CASSLGGFYEQYF. DNA for the CDR3: TGTGCCAGCAGCCTCGGGGGGTTCTACGAGCAGTACTTC.

The gene calls are TRBV6-5 and TRBJ2-5, with D tentatively TRBD2 (6 bases). The CDR3 covers 15 residues. Trimming took off 7 bases at V and 1 base at J, with 16 bases between the two ends. The germline V gene encodes CDR1 MNHEY and CDR2 SVGAGI. The CDR3 here is CASTLLGGSQETQYF. DNA for the CDR3: TGTGCCAGCACCCTACTCGGGGGTTCCCAAGAGACCCAGTACTTC.

This rearrangement joins TRBV19 to TRBJ1-2, with D possibly being TRBD1 (6 bases). Germline CDR1 LNHDA, CDR2 SQIVND (reference sequence). The CDR3 sequence is 14 residues long. V gave up 2 bases and J gave up 3 bases, with 10 bases separating them. In DNA, the CDR3 is TGTGCCAGTAGTATAACAGGGTTGGACTATGGCTACACCTTC. Protein: CASSITGLDYGYTF.

J is TRBJ2-3 and V is TRBV6-4; unclear D gene. This CDR3 is 12 amino acids long. Germline loops: CDR1 MRHNA, CDR2 SNTAGT. V was trimmed by 5 bases and J by 5 bases, leaving 8 bases between them. The CDR3 DNA is TGTGCCAGCAGTCCGTCCGGAGATACGCAGTATTTT. Translated: CASSPSGDTQYF.

This clone was observed a few times. The J gene is TRBJ1-5, the V gene TRBV24-1; no clear D gene. V gave up 5 bases and J gave up 11 bases, with 12 bases separating them. Germline CDR1 and CDR2: KGHDR and SFDVKD. CDR3 length equals 12 residues. The CDR3 bases are TGTGCCACCAGTGCCCCTTTCGGGGCCCAGCATTTT. This gives the protein CATSAPFGAQHF.

The V call is TRBV18, the J call TRBJ1-1; tentatively, D is TRBD1 (5 bases). CDR1 KGHSH and CDR2 LQKENI come from the germline V gene. This CDR3 has 15 residues. V was pared by 4 bases and J by 1 base, with 13 bases between. CDR3 region: CASSRAGRENTEAFF. As DNA, the CDR3 is TGTGCCAGCTCACGGGCCGGCAGGGAGAACACTGAAGCTTTCTTT.

The CDR3 DNA reads TGCAGTGCTAGTAGGGAGGTGAGCACAGATACGCAGTATTTT. This gives the protein CSASREVSTDTQYF. This chain uses TRBV20-1 with TRBJ2-3; tentatively, D is TRBD2 (6 bases). Germline V gene sequence: CDR1 DFQATT, CDR2 SNEGSKA (reference sequence). V lost 3 bases, J lost 0 bases, and 10 bases lay in between. This CDR3 has 14 residues.

The chain links TRBV2 to TRBJ1-2, with 8 bases identical to TRBD1. Germline V gene lookup returns CDR1 SNHLY and CDR2 FYNNEI. This CDR3 is 12 amino acids long. Trimming at V came to 8 bases and at J to 7 bases, leaving 6 bases not matched to a gene. CDR3: CASGGQAGGYTF. For the CDR3, the DNA is TGTGCCAGCGGGGGACAGGCGGGTGGCTACACCTTC. Full variable domain (remainder filled in from reference TRBV2 and TRBJ1-2): EPEVTQTPSHQVTQMGQEVILRCVPISNHLYFYWYRQILGQKVEFLVSFYNNEISEKSEIFDDQFSVERPDGSNFTLKIRSTKLEDSAMYFCASGGQAGGYTFGSGTRLTVV.

This clone was seen more than once but under ten times. The J gene is TRBJ1-5, the V gene TRBV19, with a possible D match to TRBD1 (5 bases). CDR1 and CDR2 (germline): LNHDA, SQIVND (reference sequence). CDR3 length: 16 residues. Between the trimmed V and J ends, which lost 6 bases and 0 bases, there was a span of 15 bases. CDR3 coding DNA: TGTGCCAGTAGCATCTTCTTGGGGCATAGCAATCAGCCCCAGCATTTT. Translating gives CASSIFLGHSNQPQHF.

The genes are TRBV24-1 and TRBJ2-3, with D uncertain. Trimming pared 0 bases from V and 4 bases from J, leaving 13 bases between. Germline lookup yields CDR1 KGHDR and CDR2 SFDVKD. There are 16 residues in the CDR3. The CDR3 sequence: CATSDLSWSGSDTQYF. For the CDR3, the DNA is TGTGCCACCAGTGATTTGTCTTGGTCAGGTTCAGATACGCAGTATTTT.

This clone was observed once. CDR3 sequence: CASSQPTGSAYEQYF. The CDR3 nucleotides are TGCGCCAGCAGCCAACCCACCGGGTCCGCCTACGAGCAGTACTTC. The V call is TRBV4-1, the J call TRBJ2-7; D gene unclear. In germline, CDR1 is MGHRA, CDR2 YSYEKL. The CDR3 totals 15 residues. The V end was cut by 2 bases, the J end by 2 bases, with 13 bases between.

V usage is TRBV11-3 and J usage is TRBJ2-3, with D perhaps TRBD1 (5 bases). Trimming pared 4 bases from V and 4 bases from J, leaving 12 bases between. The CDR3 extends over 14 amino acids. Germline V gene lookup returns CDR1 SGHNT and CDR2 YENEEA. For the CDR3, the DNA is TGTGCCAGCAGCTCAGGGATAGTCGCAGATACGCAGTATTTT. Translation gives CASSSGIVADTQYF.

V usage is TRBV4-2 and J usage is TRBJ2-6; D is uncertain. V was clipped by 0 bases and J by 0 bases, with 6 bases between them. The CDR3 extends over 16 amino acids. Looked up from germline, CDR1 is LGHNA and CDR2 is YNFKEQ. In nucleotides, the CDR3 is TGTGCCAGCAGCCAAGAATCGCGCTCTGGGGCCAACGTCCTGACTTTC. This sequence encodes CASSQESRSGANVLTF.

The V and J genes are TRBV13 and TRBJ2-3, with 8 bases that match TRBD1. CDR3 length equals 15 residues. V dropped 5 bases and J dropped 2; count of bases not matched to a gene: 6. From germline, CDR1 is PRHDT and CDR2 FYEKMQ (reference sequence). DNA for the CDR3: TGTGCCAGCAGCCGCTTACAGGGGGACACAGATACGCAGTATTTT. Translated: CASSRLQGDTDTQYF.

About this clone: Germline is not matched at one junction end, which may reflect a read error. The J gene is TRBJ1-2, the V gene TRBV6-5, with 9 bases that match TRBD1. The CDR3 has 15 residues. CDR1 MNHEY and CDR2 SVGAGI come from the germline V gene. As DNA, the CDR3 is TGTGCCAGCAGTTACCCCCACGCGGGACAGGGTAAACTCGTTTTC. Its protein is CASSYPHAGQGKLVF.

The chain links TRBV5-6 to TRBJ2-7; D ambiguous. The CDR3 sequence is 14 residues long. CDR1 is SGHDT, CDR2 YYEEEE, per germline. V was trimmed by 0 bases and J by 4 bases, leaving 11 bases between them. The DNA for the CDR3 is TGTGCCAGCAGCTTGGCAGACACCAGATACGAGCAGTACTTC. Protein sequence: CASSLADTRYEQYF.

The V and J genes are TRBV6-5 and TRBJ1-1; unclear D gene. Trimming removed 3 bases from V and 7 bases from J, with 18 bases in between. The CDR3 sequence is 15 residues long. CDR1 and CDR2 (germline): MNHEY, SVGAGI. CDR3 in amino acids: CASSYSTGGWNEAFF. The CDR3 coding sequence is TGTGCCAGCAGTTATTCCACGGGAGGGTGGAATGAAGCTTTCTTT.

The chain employs TRBV6-1 and TRBJ1-3, with D tentatively TRBD1 (5 bases). The V and J ends lost 0 bases and 8 bases respectively, with 20 bases between them. Germline loops: CDR1 MNHNS, CDR2 SASEGT. CDR3 length: 17 residues. CDR3: CASSEAKEGFGRDTIYF. CDR3 nucleotides: TGTGCCAGCAGTGAAGCGAAGGAGGGGTTCGGTAGGGACACCATATATTTT.

V gene TRBV7-8 combines with J gene TRBJ1-2; D may be TRBD1 (5 bases). The V gene's germline CDR1 is SGHVS and CDR2 FQNEAQ. Trimming cost V 0 bases and J 5 bases, with 10 bases left between them. This CDR3 is built from 14 residues. Written as DNA, the CDR3 is TGTGCCAGCAGCTTAGCAGGACGGACATATGGCTACACCTTC. It encodes CASSLAGRTYGYTF.

The V and J genes are TRBV6-5 and TRBJ2-5; 7 nucleotides agree with TRBD1. Germline loops: CDR1 MNHEY, CDR2 SVGAGI. V trimming: 8 bases; J trimming: 2 bases; junction bases outside the gene matches: 8. The CDR3 extends over 14 amino acids. CDR3 protein: CASREDRTQETQYF. CDR3 nucleotides: TGTGCCAGCCGAGAGGACAGGACTCAAGAGACCCAGTACTTC.

V is TRBV11-3 and J is TRBJ2-7, with a tentative D call TRBD2 (6 bases). Germline CDR1 and CDR2: SGHNT and YENEEA. The V and J ends lost 0 bases and 3 bases respectively, with 15 bases between them. The CDR3 sequence is 16 residues long. The CDR3 protein is CASSLDGAGLYYEQYF. The CDR3, as DNA: TGTGCCAGCAGCTTAGATGGCGCGGGGTTGTACTACGAGCAGTACTTC.

V usage is TRBV5-8 and J usage is TRBJ1-6; D might be TRBD1 (5 bases). V lost 3 bases and J 0 bases, leaving 13 bases between the germline ends. Germline values: CDR1 SGHTS, CDR2 YDEGEE. The CDR3 contains 17 residues. CDR3 coding DNA: TGTGCCAGCAGCTCTAGGGGTTGGGGCTCCTATAATTCACCCCTCCACTTT. This gives the protein CASSSRGWGSYNSPLHF. Looking up the rest from reference TRBV5-8 and TRBJ1-6 gives the full variable domain: EAGVTQSPTHLIKTRGQQATLRCSPISGHTSVYWYQQALGLGLQFLLWYDEGEERNRGNFPPRFSGRQFPNYSSELNVNALELEDSALYLCASSSRGWGSYNSPLHFGNGTRLTVT.